This TCR beta chain was found in a study of T cell responses to AZD1222 COVID-19 vaccine. The germline V gene encodes CDR1 SGHTA and CDR2 FQGNSA. The CDR3 length is 15 residues. Trimming shortened V by 5 bases and J by 3 bases, and 14 bases separated the two germline ends. This clone has only a few counts. Only in-frame clones appear in the TCRdb table, and some are missing; sequencing was by immunoSEQ multiplex PCR. The table lists 110,000 or so clones, about 90% of them singletons. The sample here was peripheral blood, taken on day 0 of AZD1222 vaccination. V is TRBV7-2 and J is TRBJ1-5; tentative D call: TRBD1 (6 bases). The receptor comes from an adult in good health. In DNA, the CDR3 is TGTGCCAGCAGCCTAGGACAGAGCCCCAATCAGCCCCAGCATTTT. This sequence encodes CASSLGQSPNQPQHF.